What follows describes a single TCR beta chain. The sample belongs to a study of blood T cell repertoires in COVID-19. Study as a whole: Sites in the United States, Italy and Spain provided acute and convalescent COVID-19 samples. The cDNA or gDNA used as material had been derived from T cells, B-cell-depleted T cells, or PBMCs.

The CDR3 runs 13 residues. Trimming removed 5 bases from V and 5 bases from J, with 10 bases in between. Germline-derived CDR1 and CDR2 are SGHTA and FQGNSA. Per the authors' pipeline: Estimated nucleated cell counts came from reference gene primer amplification. Profiled with immunoSEQ multiplex PCR; TCRdb holds only in-frame clones, not every one. V and J calls plus clone size are reproduced from that table; the DNA served to infer D and trimming. The sample holds 55,000 to 70,000 clones, approximately 79% seen once. The sample taken for sequencing was peripheral blood. The TCR originated in a man between 60 and 75 years old with acute or convalescent COVID-19. The chain is built from TRBV7-2 and TRBJ1-5; D gene uncertain. CDR3 residues: CASSPDTYQPQHF. CDR3 nucleotide sequence: TGTGCCAGCAGCCCAGACACCTATCAGCCCCAGCATTTT.